A selection of T cell receptor beta chains follows, all from one sample in a study of cytomegalovirus exposure and HLA in healthy donors. Libraries were prepared by immunoSEQ multiplex PCR; TCRdb keeps only in-frame clonotypes and omits some of them. The repertoire has tens of thousands of clones, approximately 93% of them found once; the top ten carry less than 2.5%. The specimen was PBMCs. The origin of the receptors is a woman younger than 30 in good health and CMV-seronegative. Each CDR3 is given with its conserved first and last residue. Each record gives: J gene, CDR3 length, clone size, D gene, V gene, CDR3 DNA, CDR3 protein. A D gene is named only where the DNA matches it firmly. Clone size is shown for a subset of rows, as once, few, many or a class of expanded clone.

>TRBJ2-1|13|NA|NA|TRBV29-1
TGCAGCGCCAATCGGGACAACTACAATGAGCAGTTCTTC
CSANRDNYNEQFF
>TRBJ1-1|13|NA|TRBD1|TRBV30
TGTGCCTGGAGTGCGGCAGGGGGCACTGAAGCTTTCTTT
CAWSAAGGTEAFF
>TRBJ2-3|15|NA|NA|TRBV7-3
TGTGCCAGCAGCTTAGGGGGCTATAGCACAGATACGCAGTATTTT
CASSLGGYSTDTQYF
>TRBJ2-5|13|NA|NA|TRBV5-5
TGTGCCAGCAGCTCACCGGGCCAAGAGACCCAGTACTTC
CASSSPGQETQYF
>TRBJ2-2|16|NA|NA|TRBV11-2
TGTGCCAGCAGCACGTCAGGGGCCCTGTGGACCGGGGAGCTGTTTTTT
CASSTSGALWTGELFF
>TRBJ2-2|18|few|TRBD2|TRBV25-1
TGTGCCAGCAGTGAATCTTTAGAGGGGTCACGGGAGGCCGGGGAGCTGTTTTTT
CASSESLEGSREAGELFF
>TRBJ2-7|14|NA|NA|TRBV7-2
TGTGCCAGCAGCCCAATCGACAGTTCCTACGAGCAGTACTTC
CASSPIDSSYEQYF
>TRBJ2-7|13|once|NA|TRBV6-5
TGTGCCAGCAGTCTGGTCGGGAGCTACGAGCAGTACTTC
CASSLVGSYEQYF
>TRBJ1-3|15|NA|NA|TRBV6-5
TGTGCCAGCAGCAGCAGGTTGGGCTCTGGAAACACCATATATTTT
CASSSRLGSGNTIYF
>TRBJ1-2|12|NA|NA|TRBV11-2
TGTGCCAGCAGCTCGGGGACATATGGCTACACCTTC
CASSSGTYGYTF
>TRBJ2-2|16|NA|TRBD1|TRBV14
TGTGCCAGCAGCCGAATTACAGGGGCAAACACCGGGGAGCTGTTTTTT
CASSRITGANTGELFF
>TRBJ2-2|18|NA|NA|TRBV5-4
TGTGCCAGCAGCTCCGCTCCGTACCGGGACTCAAACACCGGGGAGCTGTTTTTT
CASSSAPYRDSNTGELFF
>TRBJ2-7|11|NA|NA|TRBV6-1
TGTGCCAGCAGTCGCTCCTACGAGCAGTACTTC
CASSRSYEQYF
>TRBJ2-2|15|NA|NA|TRBV30
TGTGCCTGGAGTGGGCGGACCCCGGGGGCCGGGGAGCTGTTTTTT
CAWSGRTPGAGELFF
>TRBJ1-1|15|few|TRBD1|TRBV30
TGTGCCTGGTCAAAGAGTCCAGGGGGCTACACTGAAGCTTTCTTT
CAWSKSPGGYTEAFF
>TRBJ2-7|14|NA|TRBD2|TRBV30
TGTGCCTGGAGTGTAAGACTAGCTGCCTACGAGCAGTACTTC
CAWSVRLAAYEQYF
>TRBJ1-2|14|NA|NA|TRBV27
TGTGCCAGCAGGAACAGGGTGGGTGACTATGGCTACACCTTC
CASRNRVGDYGYTF
>TRBJ2-3|19|NA|TRBD2|TRBV28
TGTGCCAGCAGTTTAATTAGGCTACGGGAGGGCCTTTTTTCTGATACGCAGTATTTT
CASSLIRLREGLFSDTQYF
>TRBJ2-7|16|once|NA|TRBV7-2
TGTGCCAGCAGCACGGAACAGACTAGGGTTTCCTACGAGCAGTACTTC
CASSTEQTRVSYEQYF
>TRBJ2-7|18|NA|TRBD2|TRBV11-2
TGTGCCAGCAGCTTACCCGACACTACTAGCGGGAGGGCGTTCGAGCAGTACTTC
CASSLPDTTSGRAFEQYF
>TRBJ2-1|15|NA|TRBD1|TRBV5-1
TGCGCCAGCAGCTCCAGGACAGGGGCGCAAAATGAGCAGTTCTTC
CASSSRTGAQNEQFF
>TRBJ1-4|13|NA|TRBD1|TRBV6-1
TGTGCCAGCACGGGACAGGGGAATGAAAAACTGTTTTTT
CASTGQGNEKLFF
>TRBJ2-7|15|NA|TRBD2|TRBV11-2
TGTGCCAGCAGCCTCCAAACGGGAGGTGACTACGAGCAGTACTTC
CASSLQTGGDYEQYF
>TRBJ2-2|15|NA|TRBD1|TRBV9
TGTGCCAGCCAGACAGGGGGAACGAACACCGGGGAGCTGTTTTTT
CASQTGGTNTGELFF
>TRBJ2-1|16|NA|TRBD1|TRBV11-2
TGTGCCAGCAGCTTATCTGGGACAGGGGGTTACAATGAGCAGTTCTTC
CASSLSGTGGYNEQFF
>TRBJ2-2|16|NA|TRBD1|TRBV15
TGTGCCACCAGCAGAGAAAGGGACAGGGCCCAACGGGAGCTGTTTTTT
CATSRERDRAQRELFF
>TRBJ2-5|16|NA|TRBD2|TRBV7-2
TGTGCCAGCAGCTCCTGGACTAGCGAAATCCAAGAGACCCAGTACTTC
CASSSWTSEIQETQYF
>TRBJ2-7|12|NA|TRBD1|TRBV5-4
TGTGCCAGCAGCCTAGACAGGGCCGAGCAGTACTTC
CASSLDRAEQYF
>TRBJ1-2|15|NA|NA|TRBV27
TGTGCCAGCAGTTTATTCTCTGACATCAACTATGGCTACACCTTC
CASSLFSDINYGYTF
>TRBJ2-1|14|NA|TRBD1|TRBV19
TGTGCCAGTAGTATGACAGGGTCCGACAATGAGCAGTTCTTC
CASSMTGSDNEQFF
>TRBJ1-1|13|NA|NA|TRBV27
TGTGCCAGCAGTTTTGCCGGTGACACTGAAGCTTTCTTT
CASSFAGDTEAFF
>TRBJ1-1|11|NA|NA|TRBV28
TGTGCCAGCAGCCTTAGGAGTGAAGCTTTCTTT
CASSLRSEAFF
>TRBJ1-4|17|NA|NA|TRBV29-1
TGCAGCGTTGAAGATCGGCAGGGGAGCCAGAGCGGGGCAAAACTGTTTTTT
CSVEDRQGSQSGAKLFF
>TRBJ2-7|14|NA|TRBD2|TRBV28
TGTGCCAGCAGCCCTAGCGGGAACCGCTGGAGGCAGTACTTC
CASSPSGNRWRQYF
>TRBJ1-2|14|NA|NA|TRBV28
TGTGCCAGCAGTTTAGGAGGGAATTGGGGTGGCTACACCTTC
CASSLGGNWGGYTF
>TRBJ1-1|13|NA|NA|TRBV15
TGTGCCACCAGCAGAGATCATCACACTGAAGCTTTCTTT
CATSRDHHTEAFF
>TRBJ2-5|13|NA|TRBD1|TRBV30
TGTGCCTGGGGGACAGGGGGCCAAGAGACCCAGTACTTC
CAWGTGGQETQYF
>TRBJ2-7|14|NA|NA|TRBV9
TGTGCCAGCAGCCCGAGACATGTTTCCTACGAGCAGTACTTC
CASSPRHVSYEQYF
>TRBJ2-3|17|NA|NA|TRBV19
TGTGCCAGTAGTATAGATCAAGGGGGAACTAACACAGATACGCAGTATTTT
CASSIDQGGTNTDTQYF
>TRBJ2-1|15|few|TRBD2|TRBV30
TGTGCCTGGGGACTAGCGGGAGAACCCTACAATGAGCAGTTCTTC
CAWGLAGEPYNEQFF
>TRBJ2-3|17|NA|NA|TRBV5-1
TGCGCCAGCAGCTTGTACTCTGCGGTCGGGAGCACAGATACGCAGTATTTT
CASSLYSAVGSTDTQYF
>TRBJ1-2|14|NA|TRBD1|TRBV19
TGTGCCAGTATTCCCGGGACAGGGAAGGATGGCTACACCTTC
CASIPGTGKDGYTF
>TRBJ1-3|17|NA|TRBD1|TRBV5-1
TGCGCCAGCAGCTTGGTAGGGACAGGCCTCTCTGGAAACACCATATATTTT
CASSLVGTGLSGNTIYF